This TCR beta chain derives from a study of blood T cell repertoires in COVID-19. Background on the study: Both acute and convalescent COVID-19 samples were obtained from the United States, Italy and Spain. In each case, the material was cDNA or gDNA derived from T cells, B-cell-depleted T cells, or PBMCs.

As processed by the authors: Estimation of nucleated cell counts was performed using reference gene primer amplification. Generated by immunoSEQ multiplex PCR, the TCRdb table keeps only in-frame clones and is missing some. The V and J calls and clone size were taken over from that table, and D and trimming were inferred from the DNA. This sample has approximately 380,000 clones, with roughly 85% found just once. The CDR3 loop spans 15 amino acids. CDR1 is LNHDA, CDR2 SQIVND, per germline (reference sequence). V lost 4 bases and J 3 bases, leaving 13 bases between the germline ends. The clonotype originates from a woman aged 18-29 years with acute or convalescent COVID-19. The sequencing sample was made of peripheral blood. The chain employs TRBV19 and TRBJ1-5; the D is unclear. The CDR3 DNA reads TGTGCCAGTAGTAATGGGCAGGCACCCAATCAGCCCCAGCATTTT. Encoded protein: CASSNGQAPNQPQHF.